This T cell receptor beta chain came from a study of tumor-infiltrating lymphocytes in primary liver carcinoma. On the study more broadly: All lesions had stage T1-T3 N0M0 and roughly 4 to 10 cm widths.

Whole-study results and caveats: The study found a significantly higher top-250-clone fraction in tumors than in blood (p = 0.039).

Constant-region priming of 500 to 550 ng total RNA yielded TCR beta cDNA. Slightly modified ARM-PCR, run as three nested multiplex PCR rounds, produced the TCR beta libraries. TRBV1-TRBV30 forward primers and a C-beta reverse primer were used in the first two PCR rounds, which each ran for 9 to 10 cycles. MiXCR was run by TCRdb on the multiplex PCR reads, yielding one entry per CDR3 protein. The repertoire holds nearly 200,000 distinct CDR3 sequences, with around three fifths as singletons. On this clonotype itself: Its antigen is unidentified. Sequence at one end of the junction differs from germline and may be a read error.

Blood RNA originated from unsorted whole blood, with germline DNA additionally extracted. Germline V lookup: CDR1 SGHAT, CDR2 FQNNGV. This CDR3 is 16 amino acids long. The TCR was taken from an older woman with primary liver carcinoma and hepatitis B virus infection. The sequencing input was peripheral blood. The rearrangement uses TRBV11-2 and TRBJ2-2; perhaps D is TRBD1 or TRBD2 (8 bases each). DNA for the CDR3: TGTGCCAGCAGTTTAGGACAGGGACTTAACAGCGGGGGGCTGTTTTTT. The encoded protein is CASSLGQGLNSGGLFF.